This T cell receptor beta chain emerged from a study of identical twins. A universal primer site came from template switching; cDNA carried unique molecular identifiers. TCRdb re-analysed the 5' RACE reads in MiXCR, keeping a single row per CDR3 protein. The table shows a few hundred thousand distinct CDR3 sequences, with about 16% occurring only once. The length of the CDR3 is 15 residues. Germline CDR1 reads DFQATT; CDR2 reads SNEGSKA (reference sequence). The ends were cut back, 4 bases at V and 0 bases at J, with 14 bases in the middle. Broader study findings: Findings depended on cross-sectional statistics rather than tracking the same donors.

The sample holds a few counts of this clonotype. The target antigen is unknown. The sample was also linked to a second study, of yellow fever vaccine responses in identical twins. That source notes: On the reported evidence, twins' vaccine T cell responses seemed partly convergent and partly personalized.

The chain employs TRBV20-1 and TRBJ2-3, with D possibly being TRBD1 or TRBD2 (5 bases each). The TCR comes from a woman aged 18-29 years in good health. The specimen sequenced was CD4+ T cells sorted from blood. The CDR3 region is CSATPGTYSTDTQYF. The CDR3 DNA sequence: TGCAGTGCTACCCCCGGGACGTATAGCACAGATACGCAGTATTTT.